Shown below are 9 T cell receptor beta chains from a single sample sequenced in a study of tumor and adjacent non-tumor tissue in lung cancer. Three rounds of nested PCR, following a modified ARM-PCR protocol, produced the TCRbeta library. TCRdb re-analysed the multiplex PCR reads in MiXCR, keeping a single row per CDR3 protein. The sample has more than 45,000 distinct CDR3 sequences; 60% to 80% are singletons. RNA was extracted from bulk tissue without any cell sorting. This non-tumor lung sample came from over 3 cm beyond the tumor edge. Sequencing was carried out using distant non-tumor lung tissue. The receptors here all came from a woman aged 60-75 years with non-small cell lung cancer.

For this clonotype: Given a much more abundant clone one base away, this may be a read error. No conserved phenylalanine or tryptophan ends this CDR3, so it is likely a read error. This sequence joins TRBV11-2 and TRBJ2-1; D gene uncertain. CDR3 length: 13 amino acids. Germline V gene lookup returns CDR1 SGHAT and CDR2 FQNNGV. V was trimmed by 0 bases and J by 9 bases, leaving 9 bases between them. CDR3 loop: CASSLEVVGEQFL. The CDR3, as DNA: TGTGCCAGCAGCTTAGAGGTAGTCGGTGAGCAGTTCTTA.

This clonotype was counted a few times. The junction does not match germline at one end; this may be a read error. The chain is built from TRBV28 and TRBJ1-1; D is perhaps TRBD1 (5 bases). CDR1 and CDR2 from the germline V gene are MDHEN and SYDVKM. This CDR3 contains 15 residues. CDR3 coding DNA: TGTGCCAGCAGTTTCCCCACTCACAGGAACACTGGAGCTTTCTTT. Its protein is CASSFPTHRNTGAFF.

Many counts were recorded for this clonotype. The chain uses TRBV6-1 and TRBJ2-3; perhaps TRBD1 as D (7 bases). The germline V gene has CDR1 MNHNS and CDR2 SASEGT. V was cut by 4 bases and J by 8 bases, with 16 bases left in between. There are 14 residues in the CDR3. The CDR3, as DNA: TGTGCCAGCAGTGGGATACCAGGGGGAGGTACGCAGTATTTT. It encodes CASSGIPGGGTQYF.

By its share, this clonotype is medium-sized. The chain uses TRBV6-2 or TRBV6-3 and TRBJ2-7, with a tentative D call TRBD2 (5 bases). The CDR3 totals 14 residues. The germline gives CDR1 MNHEY, CDR2 SVGEGT. The V end lost 7 bases, the J end lost 7 bases, and 20 bases lay between the germline ends. The chain's CDR3 is CASKAAGRLLEQYF. CDR3 in DNA: TGTGCCAGCAAGGCCGCGGGCCGTCTCCTTGAGCAGTACTTC.

This clonotype has ten or more counts. This chain joins TRBV5-4 and TRBJ2-3; TRBD2 matches 10 bases. The V and J ends lost 4 bases and 7 bases, in that order; junction bases with no gene match: 6. Per germline, CDR1 SGHNT and CDR2 YYREEE (reference sequence). This CDR3 spans 14 amino acids. CDR3 DNA: TGTGCCAGCAGCCGAGCGGGGGGGCCAAATACGCAGTATTTT. This gives the protein CASSRAGGPNTQYF.

About this clonotype itself: This likely comes from a read error, as the CDR3 has no conserved phenylalanine or tryptophan at its end. The chain links TRBV6-5 to TRBJ1-4; TRBD1 is a possible D gene (5 bases). V was clipped by 9 bases and J by 6 bases, with 17 bases between them. Germline CDR1 reads MNHEY; CDR2 reads SVGAGI. The CDR3 has 14 amino acids. The CDR3 region is CASLPGTSDEKLFL. CDR3 nucleotide sequence: TGTGCCAGTCTCCCCGGGACCTCGGATGAAAAACTGTTTCTT.

The chain employs TRBV11-2 and TRBJ1-3; tentative D call: TRBD1 (5 bases). CDR3 size: 14 residues. Germline CDR1 and CDR2: SGHAT and FQNNGV. V dropped 1 base and J dropped 2 bases, with 6 bases sitting between them. CDR3 sequence (DNA): TGTGCCAGCAGCTTAGGGGGACCTGGAAACACCATATATTTT. It codes for CASSLGGPGNTIYF.

Details on this clonotype: Sequence at one end of the junction differs from germline and may be a read error. V and J are TRBV28 and TRBJ2-1; D may be TRBD2 (6 bases). CDR1 and CDR2 from the germline V gene are MDHEN and SYDVKM. This CDR3 region has 15 residues. The CDR3 DNA reads as TGTGCCAGCAGTTTGGGGGACTTTAACTACAATGAGCACTTCTTC. Amino acid sequence: CASSLGDFNYNEHFF.

The chain has TRBV6-2 or TRBV6-3 and TRBJ2-2; the D gene is possibly TRBD2 (5 bases). This CDR3 is built from 17 residues. CDR1 and CDR2 from the germline V gene are MNHEY and SVGEGT. V gave up 2 bases and J gave up 9 bases, with 22 bases separating them. The CDR3 reads CASSYTQQRANSRELFF. CDR3 in DNA: TGTGCCAGCAGTTACACTCAACAGAGGGCCAACAGCAGGGAGCTGTTTTTT.